The sequence of this T cell receptor beta chain was determined in a study of OX40 agonist ivuxolimab in advanced cancers. Describing the broader study: Ivuxolimab, which targeted the costimulatory receptor OX40 (CD134), was an agonistic, fully human IgG2 monoclonal antibody. The purpose of peripheral TCRbeta sequencing was to test whether ivuxolimab changed TCR sequence diversity and led to clonal T-cell expansion. Prior anti-PD-1, anti-PD-L1 or anti-CTLA-4 therapy was permitted, and approximately 39% of dose-escalation patients had received checkpoint inhibitors. The paper covers the monotherapy dose-escalation part of the phase I ivuxolimab trial, which included N ≈ 50 patients. Intravenous ivuxolimab was administered to patients every 2 weeks at six dose levels: 0.01, 0.1, 0.3, 1.5, 3 and 10 mg/kg. In the dose-escalation cohort, 65% to 90% of patients were male, and the mean age was around 60 years, with a range of 23 to 79. Partial responses occurred in three dose-escalation patients: two with cutaneous melanoma and one with hepatocellular carcinoma. Of the approximately 50 patients in dose escalation, about 20 had hepatocellular carcinoma, some 15 had melanoma, 9 had renal cell carcinoma and 9 had head and neck cancer.

A word on this clone: The antigen this receptor binds is unknown. Base-call qualities are not available, and no considerably larger clone is one nucleotide away.

Genomic DNA was isolated from the sorted cells so that the TCRbeta CDR3 region could be sequenced. The immunoSEQ Assay was used for sequencing of TCRbeta CDR3 regions. The immuneACCESS repertoire file appears here via TCRdb, limited to in-frame rearrangements. These files lack a portion of the clones; in checked studies, under half of the deficit traces to unresolved V genes, and the cause of the others is not known. Across this sample there are more than 25,000 clones, with approximately 86% seen only once. The ten largest account for 31% of the sample. The CDR3 has 11 amino acids, counting the end cysteine and phenylalanine. The sequence is cut down to CDR3 DNA, 33 bases in frame from base 1. Taken from the germline V gene, the CDR1 and CDR2 loops are SNHLY and FYNNEI. V gives up 10 bases and J gives up 0 bases, and the segment between their germline ends measures 5 bases. The trial excluded patients who had a history of autoimmune disease or were on systemic immunosuppression. Peripheral blood for TCR sequencing was collected from all dose cohorts at baseline, on cycle 4 day 1, and on cycle 7 day 1. The samples were drawn from a first-in-human, open-label, multicenter phase I dose-escalation trial of ivuxolimab. Adults with locally advanced or metastatic head and neck squamous cell, hepatocellular, melanoma or renal cell carcinoma were enrolled in the trial. Before TCR sequencing, CD4+ and CD8+ T cells were separately sorted from peripheral blood.

What the study reported, not specific to this receptor: At doses from 0.1 to 3.0 mg/kg, clonal expansion was seen in both CD4+ and CD8+ blood T cells between baseline and week 6. Low levels of normalized T-cell clonal expansion were also seen in some nonresponding patients. The antigen specificity of the clonally expanded peripheral T cells was not determined. After ivuxolimab, expanded clones were on average more numerous among CD8+ T cells than among CD4+ T cells. In the 0.1-3.0 mg/kg groups, partial responders had among the lowest normalized peripheral clonal expansion, particularly in CD8+ T cells.

The source is an adult with an advanced solid tumor such as melanoma, head and neck, liver or kidney cancer. This chain joins TRBV2 to TRBJ2-3; the D gene is unclear. The material was CD4+ or CD8+ T cells sorted from blood, obtained in a trial of the OX40 agonist ivuxolimab. The CDR3 protein: CAIPSTDTQYF. The nucleotides read TGTGCCATCCCTAGCACAGATACGCAGTATTTT.